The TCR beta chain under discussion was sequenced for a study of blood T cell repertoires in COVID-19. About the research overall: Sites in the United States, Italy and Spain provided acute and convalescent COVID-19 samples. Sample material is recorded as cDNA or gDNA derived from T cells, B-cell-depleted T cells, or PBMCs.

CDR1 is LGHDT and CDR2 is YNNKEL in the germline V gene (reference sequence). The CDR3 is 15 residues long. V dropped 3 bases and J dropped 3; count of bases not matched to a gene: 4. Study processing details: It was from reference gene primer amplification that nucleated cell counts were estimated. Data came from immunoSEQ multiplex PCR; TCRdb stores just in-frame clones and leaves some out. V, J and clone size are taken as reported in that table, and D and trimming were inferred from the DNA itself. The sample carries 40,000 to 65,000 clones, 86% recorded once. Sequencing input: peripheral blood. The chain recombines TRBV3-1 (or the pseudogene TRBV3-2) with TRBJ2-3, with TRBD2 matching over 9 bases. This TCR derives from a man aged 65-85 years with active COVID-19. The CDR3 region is CASSQVGLATDTQYF. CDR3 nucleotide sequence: TGTGCCAGCAGCCAGGTCGGACTAGCGACAGATACGCAGTATTTT.